These 16 T cell receptor beta chains originate from one sample sequenced in a study of shared clonotypes between healthy human individuals. Using immunoSEQ multiplex PCR, the repertoire was profiled, and TCRdb retains in-frame clones only, with some absent. The data contain more than 850,000 clones, 75% to 80% of them singletons. Material for sequencing was memory CD4+ T cells from PBMCs. Specified subset: CD45RA-negative fraction. All receptors derive from a man younger than 35 in good health. Some clones in this sample may be carry-over from other donors' samples.

The CDR3 sequence: CASTPRGLAGRADTQYF. Written as DNA, the CDR3 is TGCGCCAGCACTCCCCGGGGACTAGCGGGAAGGGCAGATACGCAGTATTTT. The chain recombines TRBV5-1 with TRBJ2-3, with TRBD2 matching 13 bases. Germline CDR1 is SGHRS and CDR2 is YFSETQ. The V segment lost 6 bases and the J segment 4 bases; nucleotides outside the gene matches: 11. The CDR3 has 17 residues.

The chain couples TRBV5-1 to TRBJ2-3; D gene ambiguous. V was clipped by 1 base and J by 4 bases, with 7 bases between them. CDR3 length equals 13 residues. Germline lookup yields CDR1 SGHRS and CDR2 YFSETQ. The CDR3 DNA follows: TGCGCCAGCAGCTTGCTCGAGGCAGATACGCAGTATTTT. This encodes CASSLLEADTQYF.

The chain recombines TRBV29-1 with TRBJ1-2; no reliable D call. Germline V gene data show CDR1 as SQVTM and CDR2 as ANQGSEA. Trimming stripped 4 bases from V and 0 bases from J, with 9 bases between. The CDR3 extends over 13 amino acids. CDR3 coding DNA: TGCAGCGTTGGTTACAGAGCTAACTATGGCTACACCTTC. Its translation: CSVGYRANYGYTF.

In its sample, this clone was seen once. The chain combines TRBV11-3 with TRBJ2-3; D call uncertain. The germline gives CDR1 SGHNT, CDR2 YENEEA. The CDR3 consists of 14 residues. V dropped 6 bases and J dropped 0 bases, with 10 bases sitting between them. CDR3 coding DNA: TGTGCCAGCAGTACCGGGTTTAGCACAGATACGCAGTATTTT. Translating it yields CASSTGFSTDTQYF.

V usage is TRBV27 and J usage is TRBJ1-5, with 7 bases that match TRBD1. With V trimmed by 3 bases and J by 2 bases, 22 bases remained unmatched. The CDR3 loop spans 21 amino acids. Looked up from germline, CDR1 is MNHEY and CDR2 is SMNVEV (reference sequence). The CDR3 reads CASSFPAPDRDESLGNQPQHF. CDR3 DNA sequence: TGTGCCAGCAGTTTCCCGGCCCCTGACAGGGACGAGTCCCTGGGCAATCAGCCCCAGCATTTT.

The rearrangement uses TRBV5-4 and TRBJ1-4; possible D gene TRBD1, 6 bases. Deletions cut 7 bases from V and 7 bases from J, with 14 bases between. Germline-derived CDR1 and CDR2 are SGHNT and YYREEE (reference sequence). The CDR3 spans 13 residues. The CDR3 loop reads CASGLGAGEKLFF. The CDR3 nucleotides read TGTGCCAGCGGTCTGGGGGCGGGTGAAAAACTGTTTTTT.

Only a few counts were recorded for this clone. The gene calls are TRBV7-2 and TRBJ1-4; the D gene is possibly TRBD1 (5 bases). Per germline, CDR1 SGHTA and CDR2 FQGNSA. V was clipped by 5 bases and J by 7 bases, with 17 bases between them. This CDR3 has 15 amino acids. The CDR3 bases are TGTGCCAGCAGCCCCGAGGGGCCTGGCGGTGAAAAACTGTTTTTT. It codes for CASSPEGPGGEKLFF.

The chain joins TRBV4-1 to TRBJ2-2; no clear D. The CDR3 has 12 amino acids. The V gene lost 4 bases and the J gene lost 6 bases, with 6 bases spanning the gap. Germline V gene lookup returns CDR1 MGHRA and CDR2 YSYEKL. The CDR3 DNA reads TGCGCCAGCAGCCTGAGGCCCGGGGAGCTGTTTTTT. The encoded protein is CASSLRPGELFF.

This clone came up a few times. V gene TRBV5-6 combines with J gene TRBJ2-3, with 10 bases identical to TRBD2. Trimming at V came to 0 bases and at J to 4 bases, leaving 8 bases not matched to a gene. Germline CDR1 SGHDT, CDR2 YYEEEE. The length of the CDR3 is 17 residues. The CDR3 region has the DNA TGTGCCAGCAGCTTGGGGACGGCTAGCGGGAGTGCAGATACGCAGTATTTT. Residues: CASSLGTASGSADTQYF.

The CDR3 DNA sequence: TGCGCCAGCAGCCAACTCCCCCCGGGACAGGGGGTTGGCTACACCTTC. Translation gives CASSQLPPGQGVGYTF. The genes are TRBV5-1 and TRBJ1-2, with TRBD1 matching over 11 bases. Germline trimming cut 4 bases from V and 7 bases from J; bases unmatched to any gene: 12. The germline V gene encodes CDR1 SGHRS and CDR2 YFSETQ. This CDR3 comprises 16 residues. Based on the CDR3 plus reference TRBV5-1 and TRBJ1-2, the full variable domain is KAGVTQTPRYLIKTRGQQVTLSCSPISGHRSVSWYQQTPGQGLQFLFEYFSETQRNKGNFPGRFSGRQFSNSRSEMNVSTLELGDSALYLCASSQLPPGQGVGYTFGSGTRLTVV.

The chain joins TRBV28 to TRBJ2-5, with TRBD1 matching over 9 bases. The germline V gene encodes CDR1 MDHEN and CDR2 SYDVKM. After removal of 6 bases from V and 5 bases from J, the junction contained 7 bases not matched to a gene. The CDR3 spans 14 residues. The CDR3 reads CASSRDRAGETQYF. The CDR3 nucleotides read TGTGCCAGCAGCCGGGACAGGGCAGGGGAGACCCAGTACTTC.

As regards this clone: A far larger clone is one nucleotide away, so this likely arose from a read error. The sample holds other DNA sequences that translate to the same CDR3. The J gene is TRBJ2-7, the V gene TRBV5-6; 8 bases fit TRBD2. The CDR3 is made up of 16 amino acids. Germline lookup yields CDR1 SGHDT and CDR2 YYEEEE. J gave up 3 bases and V 1 base, and 9 bases lay outside the gene matches. CDR3 nucleotides: TGTGCCAGCAGCTTGTGGACCAGCGGGAGAGGCTACGAGCAGTACTTC. This gives the protein CASSLWTSGRGYEQYF.

The V call is TRBV14, the J call TRBJ2-5, with 8 bases that match TRBD1. In germline, CDR1 is SGHDN, CDR2 FVKESK. Germline trimming cut 5 bases from V and 1 base from J; bases unmatched to any gene: 9. The CDR3 is 16 residues long. The CDR3 reads CASSVRTGGIQETQYF. The CDR3 nucleotides are TGTGCCAGCAGCGTTCGTACAGGGGGGATCCAAGAGACCCAGTACTTC.

The V and J genes are TRBV7-2 and TRBJ1-1, with D uncertain. The CDR3 extends over 17 amino acids. V was shortened by 5 bases and J by 7 bases, with 26 bases between the two germline ends. Germline V gene sequence: CDR1 SGHTA, CDR2 FQGNSA. The CDR3 region is CASSPAAVGGFKIEAFF. In DNA, the CDR3 is TGTGCCAGCAGCCCGGCGGCAGTCGGCGGGTTCAAGATTGAAGCTTTCTTT.

The chain joins TRBV29-1 to TRBJ2-3; 11 positions agree with TRBD2. The CDR3 is 14 residues long. Trimming cost V 5 bases and J 1 base; bases outside gene matches: 2. Germline V gene lookup returns CDR1 SQVTM and CDR2 ANQGSEA. The CDR3 reads CSVILAGGTDTQYF. CDR3 DNA: TGCAGCGTTATACTAGCGGGAGGCACAGATACGCAGTATTTT.

V gene TRBV28 combines with J gene TRBJ1-1, with a weak D call TRBD1 (5 bases). The CDR3 contains 12 residues. The germline gives CDR1 MDHEN, CDR2 SYDVKM. Trimming pared 5 bases from V and 11 bases from J, leaving 15 bases between. CDR3 DNA: TGTGCCAGCAGTCCTCCAGGGAGTTTCGCTTTCTTT. Translating it yields CASSPPGSFAFF.